These 22 T cell receptor beta chains originate from one sample sequenced in a study of blood T cell repertoires in COVID-19. Profiling relied on immunoSEQ multiplex PCR, and the TCRdb table lists in-frame clones only, not all of them. The sample consists of approximately 280,000 clones, more than 85% of them appearing once. Sequences were obtained from peripheral blood. These TCRs come from a middle-aged man with acute or convalescent COVID-19.

The V gene is TRBV27, the J gene TRBJ2-3, with TRBD2 matching over 10 bases. This CDR3 spans 14 amino acids. Germline V CDR1 and CDR2: MNHEY, SMNVEV (reference sequence). V lost 6 bases, J lost 3 bases, and 3 bases stayed unmatched. CDR3 protein: CASRPSGGTDTQYF. The CDR3 bases are TGTGCCAGCAGACCTAGCGGGGGAACAGATACGCAGTATTTT.

The chain links TRBV1 to TRBJ1-2; TRBD1 reflects the table's D call only, with no check against the DNA. TRBV1 is listed as a pseudogene. This CDR3 contains 14 residues. In nucleotides, the CDR3 is TGCACCAGCAGCTCATCAAGGGGTTACTATGGCTACACCTTC. Amino acid sequence: CTSSSSRGYYGYTF.

With respect to this clone: The same CDR3 can be traced to other DNA sequences in this sample. The V and J genes are TRBV18 and TRBJ2-7, with 7 bases fitting TRBD1. The V gene's germline CDR1 is KGHSH and CDR2 LQKENI. V gave up 1 base and J gave up 0 bases; unmatched junction bases: 0. The CDR3 runs to 14 residues. The CDR3: CASSPRDSSYEQYF. CDR3 in DNA: TGTGCCAGCTCACCACGGGACAGCTCCTACGAGCAGTACTTC. Together with reference TRBV18 and TRBJ2-7, the CDR3 gives the full variable domain: NAGVMQNPRHLVRRRGQEARLRCSPMKGHSHVYWYRQLPEEGLKFMVYLQKENIIDESGMPKERFSAEFPKEGPSILRIQQVVRGDSAAYFCASSPRDSSYEQYFGPGTRLTVT.

The chain uses TRBV30 and TRBJ2-7; D is perhaps TRBD1 (6 bases). The germline V and J ends were trimmed by 3 bases and 7 bases, with 19 bases remaining between them. This CDR3 has 14 amino acids. Germline loops: CDR1 GTSNPN, CDR2 SVGIG (reference sequence). The DNA of the CDR3 is TGTGCCTGGAGGACAACCGGGACCCAGGGGGAGCAGTACTTC. It translates to CAWRTTGTQGEQYF.

This chain joins TRBV3-1 (or the pseudogene TRBV3-2) and TRBJ2-3; TRBD1 aligns across 9 bases. Germline CDR1 LGHDT, CDR2 YNNKEL (reference sequence). After removal of 4 bases from V and 13 bases from J, the junction contained 6 bases not matched to a gene. The CDR3 loop spans 12 amino acids. The CDR3 DNA sequence: TGTGCCAGCAGCCTACACGGGACAGGGAAGTATTTT. This sequence encodes CASSLHGTGKYF.

The CDR3 sequence: CASSPGQGAGQPQHF. In DNA form, the CDR3 reads TGTGCCAGCAGCCCGGGACAGGGGGCAGGACAGCCCCAGCATTTT. This chain joins TRBV7-9 and TRBJ1-5; 12 bases line up with TRBD1. The CDR3 loop spans 15 amino acids. CDR1 and CDR2 (germline): SEHNR, FQNEAQ (reference sequence). V shed 5 bases and J 7 bases; nucleotides not matched to a gene: 6. The full variable domain, rest sourced from reference TRBV7-9 and TRBJ1-5, is DTGVSQNPRHKITKRGQNVTFRCDPISEHNRLYWYRQTLGQGPEFLTYFQNEAQLEKSRLLSDRFSAERPKGSFSTLEIQRTEQGDSAMYLCASSPGQGAGQPQHFGDGTRLSIL.

This rearrangement joins TRBV30 to TRBJ1-5; D is unresolved. Trimming cost V 1 base and J 4 bases, with 5 bases left between them. Per germline, CDR1 GTSNPN and CDR2 SVGIG (reference sequence). The CDR3 sequence is 12 residues long. The CDR3 loop is CAWSAGNQPQHF. In DNA, the CDR3 is TGTGCCTGGAGTGCGGGGAATCAGCCCCAGCATTTT.

The chain links TRBV5-6 to TRBJ2-7, with unresolved D. Germline V gene lookup returns CDR1 SGHDT and CDR2 YYEEEE. Trimming removed 3 bases from V and 3 bases from J, with 7 bases in between. CDR3 length equals 12 residues. CDR3 sequence: CASSSGGYEQYF. The CDR3 nucleotides read TGTGCCAGCAGCTCCGGTGGCTACGAGCAGTACTTC.

V gene TRBV30 combines with J gene TRBJ1-4; 8 bases line up with TRBD1. Germline CDR1 is GTSNPN and CDR2 is SVGIG (reference sequence). The CDR3 length is 12 residues. Trimming at V came to 3 bases and at J to 10 bases, leaving 4 bases not matched to a gene. The chain's CDR3 is CAWSQQGGKLFF. For the CDR3, the DNA is TGTGCCTGGAGCCAACAGGGGGGAAAACTGTTTTTT. The full variable domain, in which reference TRBV30 and TRBJ1-4 provide the parts outside the CDR3, is SQTIHQWPATLVQPVGSPLSLECTVEGTSNPNLYWYRQAAGRGLQLLFYSVGIGQISSEVPQNLSASRPQDRQFILSSKKLLLSDSGFYLCAWSQQGGKLFFGSGTQLSVL.

This sequence joins TRBV5-4 and TRBJ2-7; 7 nucleotides match TRBD2. Trimming cost V 4 bases and J 0 bases; bases outside gene matches: 7. CDR3 size: 15 residues. Germline V CDR1 and CDR2: SGHNT, YYREEE (reference sequence). The CDR3 bases are TGTGCCAGCAGCATTGGACTAGGAAGCTCCTACGAGCAGTACTTC. Its translation: CASSIGLGSSYEQYF.

A single count supports this clone. CDR3 coding DNA: TGTGCCAGCAGCCAAGAAAATGGGGCCCTTTATGGCTACACCTTC. Encoded protein: CASSQENGALYGYTF. The rearrangement joins TRBV3-1 (or the pseudogene TRBV3-2) to TRBJ1-2, with a weak D call TRBD1 (5 bases). In germline, CDR1 is LGHDT, CDR2 YNNKEL (reference sequence). The CDR3 runs to 15 residues. V lost 0 bases to trimming and J lost 5 bases, with 13 bases between them.

This clone was picked up one time. The sample contains more than one DNA sequence encoding this CDR3. The J gene is TRBJ1-2, the V gene TRBV6-5; D is ambiguous. The CDR3 extends over 13 amino acids. Germline assignment: CDR1 MNHEY and CDR2 SVGAGI. V lost 6 bases, J lost 2 bases, and 10 bases lay in between. In DNA form, the CDR3 reads TGTGCCAGCAGCCCCCGAGAGAACTATGGCTACACCTTC. Its translation is CASSPRENYGYTF.

This chain links TRBV19 with TRBJ1-2; 9 positions match TRBD1. Germline trimming cut 6 bases from V and 6 bases from J; bases unmatched to any gene: 11. The germline CDR1 and CDR2 sequences are LNHDA and SQIVND (reference sequence). The CDR3 extends over 15 amino acids. The CDR3 region has the DNA TGTGCCAGTAGATTCCAGGACAGGGGAAGGGATGGCTACACCTTC. It specifies CASRFQDRGRDGYTF.

This chain connects TRBV6-1 to TRBJ2-1; 8 bases map to TRBD2. Germline CDR1 MNHNS, CDR2 SASEGT. The V segment lost 4 bases and the J segment 8 bases; nucleotides outside the gene matches: 13. CDR3 length equals 16 residues. CDR3 in DNA: TGTGCCAGCAGTGTGCCGGGACTAGTCTATGACGATGAGCAGTTCTTC. Residues: CASSVPGLVYDDEQFF.

J is TRBJ1-4 and V is TRBV7-6; D possibly corresponds to TRBD1 (6 bases). CDR3 length: 15 amino acids. V was trimmed by 1 base and J by 4 bases, leaving 10 bases between them. Germline V lookup: CDR1 SGHVS, CDR2 FNYEAQ. CDR3 amino acids: CASSLGGTRNEKLFF. CDR3 coding DNA: TGTGCCAGCAGCTTAGGAGGGACACGTAATGAAAAACTGTTTTTT.

This chain's CDR3 is CASSILGTGGYMNTEAFF. CDR3 nucleotide sequence: TGTGCCAGCTCAATACTCGGGACAGGGGGCTATATGAACACTGAAGCTTTCTTT. The chain carries TRBV18 and TRBJ1-1, with TRBD1 matching 12 bases. The germline V gene encodes CDR1 KGHSH and CDR2 LQKENI. The CDR3 length is 18 residues. V was clipped by 5 bases and J by 0 bases; unmatched bases: 10.

The rearrangement uses TRBV7-9 and TRBJ2-7; D possibly corresponds to TRBD2 (5 bases). Germline V lookup: CDR1 SEHNR, CDR2 FQNEAQ (reference sequence). Trimming left V 8 bases short and J 4 bases short, with 21 bases between. The CDR3 sequence is 15 residues long. DNA of the CDR3: TGTGCCAGCCACCGGGCAAGGGAGTTCCCGTACGAGCAGTACTTC. It specifies CASHRAREFPYEQYF.

V is TRBV5-1 and J is TRBJ2-1; tentatively, D is TRBD2 (6 bases). The germline gives CDR1 SGHRS, CDR2 YFSETQ. The CDR3 totals 15 residues. The V gene lost 7 bases and the J gene lost 2 bases, with 16 bases spanning the gap. The CDR3 protein is CASGRERAAYNEQFF. The CDR3 nucleotides are TGCGCCAGCGGTCGGGAGAGGGCGGCCTACAATGAGCAGTTCTTC.

This clone was counted a single time. J is TRBJ2-1 and V is TRBV5-4, with 8 nucleotides matching TRBD1. Germline CDR1 SGHNT, CDR2 YYREEE (reference sequence). The CDR3 extends over 14 amino acids. V dropped 6 bases and J dropped 2; count of bases not matched to a gene: 4. CDR3 coding DNA: TGTGCCAGCAACAGGGGGAACCCCTACAATGAGCAGTTCTTC. It codes for CASNRGNPYNEQFF.

V gene TRBV30 combines with J gene TRBJ1-2, with D possibly being TRBD1 (6 bases). V was shortened by 4 bases and J by 8 bases, with 23 bases between the two germline ends. Germline V gene lookup returns CDR1 GTSNPN and CDR2 SVGIG (reference sequence). This CDR3 has 15 residues. The CDR3 DNA reads TGTGCCTGGACCCCACGGGGGGCAGGTCTCCGCGGCTACACCTTC. Amino acid sequence: CAWTPRGAGLRGYTF.

The V gene is TRBV6-2 or TRBV6-3, the J gene TRBJ2-3, with TRBD2 matching 12 bases. In germline, CDR1 is MNHEY, CDR2 SVGEGT. V shed 6 bases and J 0 bases; nucleotides not matched to a gene: 7. The CDR3 has 17 amino acids. The CDR3 DNA reads as TGTGCCAGCAGCCCTGGACTAGCGGGGACCAGCACAGATACGCAGTATTTT. As protein: CASSPGLAGTSTDTQYF.

The chain has TRBV5-4 and TRBJ2-1; maybe TRBD1 (5 bases). V was clipped by 3 bases and J by 4 bases, with 5 bases between them. The CDR3 spans 12 residues. Germline V gene data show CDR1 as SGHNT and CDR2 as YYREEE (reference sequence). The CDR3 spells CASSSGYNEQFF. CDR3 nucleotide sequence: TGTGCCAGCAGCTCAGGGTACAATGAGCAGTTCTTC. Full variable domain (rest looked up from reference TRBV5-4 and TRBJ2-1): ETGVTQSPTHLIKTRGQQVTLRCSSQSGHNTVSWYQQALGQGPQFIFQYYREEENGRGNFPPRFSGLQFPNYSSELNVNALELDDSALYLCASSSGYNEQFFGPGTRLTVL.